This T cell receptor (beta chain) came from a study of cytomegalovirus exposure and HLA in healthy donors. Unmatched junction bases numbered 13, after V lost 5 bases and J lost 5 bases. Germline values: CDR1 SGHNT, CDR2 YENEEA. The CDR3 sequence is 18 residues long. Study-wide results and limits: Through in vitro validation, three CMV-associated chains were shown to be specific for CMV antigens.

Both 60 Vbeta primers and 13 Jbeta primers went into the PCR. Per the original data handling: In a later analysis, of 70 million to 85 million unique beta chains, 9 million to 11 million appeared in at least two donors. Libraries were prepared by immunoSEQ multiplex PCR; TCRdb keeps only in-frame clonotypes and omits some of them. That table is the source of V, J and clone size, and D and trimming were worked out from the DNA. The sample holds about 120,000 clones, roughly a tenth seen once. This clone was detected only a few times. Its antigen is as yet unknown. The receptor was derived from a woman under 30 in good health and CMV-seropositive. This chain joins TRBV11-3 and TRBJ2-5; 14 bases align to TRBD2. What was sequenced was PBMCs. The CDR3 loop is CASSQRPGLAGVWETQYF. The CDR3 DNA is TGTGCCAGCAGCCAACGTCCGGGACTAGCGGGAGTTTGGGAGACCCAGTACTTC. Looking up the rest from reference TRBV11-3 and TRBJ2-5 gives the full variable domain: EAGVVQSPRYKIIEKKQPVAFWCNPISGHNTLYWYLQNLGQGPELLIRYENEEAVDDSQLPKDRFSAERLKGVDSTLKIQPAELGDSAVYLCASSQRPGLAGVWETQYFGPGTRLLVL.